Below, 20 T cell receptor beta chains from the same sample are listed, as sequenced in a study of beta chain features in type 1 diabetes. The investigators reverse transcribed all of the isolated RNA, so they sequenced expressed TCRB transcripts. The assay was immunoSEQ multiplex PCR, and TCRdb's table has in-frame clones only and misses some. The data show 350,000 to 400,000 clones, with 10% to 15% seen just once and over 0.008% held by the top ten. Study-level results: People with Type 1 diabetes carried modestly yet significantly shorter TCRB CDR3s in all four CD4+ subsets.

These receptors' antigens are unknown. The sequencing sample was made of naive CD4+ T cells from blood. These receptors were collected from a woman between 18 and 30 years old with type 1 diabetes.

The V and J genes are TRBV5-1 and TRBJ1-1; 9 bases are shared with TRBD1. Losses at the gene ends were 0 bases for V and 5 bases for J; bases not matched to a gene: 2. The CDR3 contains 14 residues. Germline-derived CDR1 and CDR2 are SGHRS and YFSETQ. CDR3: CASSLVGQGTEAFF. The CDR3 DNA sequence: TGCGCCAGCAGCTTGGTTGGACAGGGGACTGAAGCTTTCTTT.

This clone was seen more than once but under ten times. The chain combines TRBV2 with TRBJ2-6; 14 bases align to TRBD2. Germline values: CDR1 SNHLY, CDR2 FYNNEI. This CDR3 region has 17 residues. After removal of 6 bases from V and 4 bases from J, the junction contained 5 bases not matched to a gene. The CDR3 sequence: CASRGTSGRRGANVLTF. CDR3 in DNA: TGTGCCAGCAGGGGGACTAGCGGGAGAAGAGGGGCCAACGTCCTGACTTTC. Full variable domain (rest looked up from reference TRBV2 and TRBJ2-6): EPEVTQTPSHQVTQMGQEVILRCVPISNHLYFYWYRQILGQKVEFLVSFYNNEISEKSEIFDDQFSVERPDGSNFTLKIRSTKLEDSAMYFCASRGTSGRRGANVLTFGAGSRLTVL.

The chain is built from TRBV4-3 and TRBJ1-2, with 9 bases identical to TRBD1. The CDR3 runs 13 residues. V lost 4 bases, J lost 8 bases, and 5 bases stayed unmatched. Germline V gene lookup returns CDR1 LGHNA and CDR2 YSLEER. The CDR3 DNA sequence: TGCGCCAGCAGCCGATTCGGGACAGGGGGCTACACCTTC. Its translation is CASSRFGTGGYTF.

This clone has only a few counts. This rearrangement joins TRBV7-2 to TRBJ2-3; 11 bases fit TRBD2. Trimming took 6 bases from V and 2 from J; bases not matched to a gene: 7. The germline gives CDR1 SGHTA, CDR2 FQGNSA. CDR3 length equals 16 residues. The CDR3: CASSSISGGATDTQYF. CDR3 coding DNA: TGTGCCAGCAGTTCCATTAGCGGGGGGGCCACAGATACGCAGTATTTT.

The chain carries TRBV15 and TRBJ1-2; no firm D call. Trimming stripped 3 bases from V and 3 bases from J, with 11 bases between. The germline V gene has CDR1 LNHNV and CDR2 YYDKDF (reference sequence). The CDR3 has 14 residues. The CDR3 protein is CATSRGISDYGYTF. CDR3 coding DNA: TGTGCCACCAGCAGGGGGATTAGCGACTATGGCTACACCTTC.

This clone was counted a few times. At one boundary the junction diverges from the germline segment, which might be a read error. This chain connects TRBV4-1 to TRBJ1-1; 8 nucleotides agree with TRBD1. The CDR3 is 14 residues long. Germline CDR1 and CDR2: MGHRA and YSYEKL. CDR3: CASSAPTGDTEAFF. In nucleotides, the CDR3 is TGTGCCAGCAGCGCCCCGACAGGGGACACTGAAGCTTTCTTT.

In its sample, this clone was seen a few times. The V call is TRBV4-2, the J call TRBJ2-3, with 9 bases aligning to TRBD2. The CDR3 contains 16 residues. J lost 4 bases, V lost 1 base, and 6 bases had no gene match. CDR1 and CDR2 from the germline V gene are LGHNA and YNFKEQ. DNA of the CDR3: TGTGCCAGCAGCCAAGGGGCGGGAGGGGGTGCAGATACGCAGTATTTT. Translation: CASSQGAGGGADTQYF.

V is TRBV4-3 and J is TRBJ2-1; 7 bases agree with TRBD1. Per germline, CDR1 LGHNA and CDR2 YSLEER. Trimming removed 2 bases from V and 10 bases from J; junction bases left unmatched: 11. The CDR3 is 15 residues long. This CDR3 reads CASSQPTSLDREQFF. The CDR3 region has the DNA TGCGCCAGCAGCCAACCGACATCTCTGGACAGGGAGCAGTTCTTC.

This chain joins TRBV9 and TRBJ1-2; D is ambiguous. V shed 0 bases and J shed 4 bases, with 7 bases lying between them. The CDR3 covers 13 residues. From germline, CDR1 is SGDLS and CDR2 YYNGEE. CDR3 bases: TGTGCCAGCAGCGTAGGTGCAGTCTATGGCTACACCTTC. Amino acids: CASSVGAVYGYTF. Supplemented by reference TRBV9 and TRBJ1-2, the full variable domain reads DSGVTQTPKHLITATGQRVTLRCSPRSGDLSVYWYQQSLDQGLQFLIQYYNGEERAKGNILERFSAQQFPDLHSELNLSSLELGDSALYFCASSVGAVYGYTFGSGTRLTVV.

This clone has just a few counts. The V call is TRBV4-3, the J call TRBJ2-7; TRBD2 matches at 9 bases. The CDR3 loop spans 15 amino acids. CDR1 LGHNA and CDR2 YSLEER come from the germline V gene. The trim removed 4 bases at V and 3 bases at J, leaving 7 bases unmatched. The CDR3 protein is CASSPFSSGSYEQYF. CDR3 DNA: TGCGCCAGCAGCCCTTTTAGTAGCGGGAGCTACGAGCAGTACTTC.

The chain uses TRBV5-8 and TRBJ2-5; perhaps TRBD2 as D (6 bases). CDR3 size: 14 residues. Germline V gene sequence: CDR1 SGHTS, CDR2 YDEGEE. Trimming removed 4 bases at V and 2 bases at J, with 12 bases between. In DNA, the CDR3 is TGTGCCAGCAGCCGGCGGACTACTCAAGAGACCCAGTACTTC. Translating gives CASSRRTTQETQYF. The full variable domain, its missing parts supplied by reference TRBV5-8 and TRBJ2-5, is EAGVTQSPTHLIKTRGQQATLRCSPISGHTSVYWYQQALGLGLQFLLWYDEGEERNRGNFPPRFSGRQFPNYSSELNVNALELEDSALYLCASSRRTTQETQYFGPGTRLLVL.

This chain connects TRBV7-9 to TRBJ2-3, with TRBD1 as a possible D gene (6 bases). V was trimmed by 8 bases and J by 1 base, leaving 10 bases between them. CDR3 length: 13 amino acids. Germline CDR1 is SEHNR and CDR2 is FQNEAQ (reference sequence). This CDR3 reads CASFRQGTDTQYF. CDR3 DNA sequence: TGTGCCAGCTTCCGACAGGGCACAGATACGCAGTATTTT.

The chain carries TRBV11-2 and TRBJ2-7; no clear D gene. V was trimmed by 0 bases and J by 5 bases, leaving 14 bases between them. Germline CDR1 and CDR2: SGHAT and FQNNGV. The CDR3 totals 15 residues. CDR3 residues: CASSLDTVSNHEQYF. In DNA form, the CDR3 reads TGTGCCAGCAGCTTAGACACGGTTTCCAACCACGAGCAGTACTTC.

In DNA, the CDR3 is TGTGCCAGCAGTTTACCCCCAGGGGTACAAGAGACCCAGTACTTC. This codes for CASSLPPGVQETQYF. The chain joins TRBV28 to TRBJ2-5, with D perhaps TRBD1 (6 bases). Deletions cut 2 bases from V and 2 bases from J, with 12 bases between. The CDR3 length is 15 residues. Germline loops: CDR1 MDHEN, CDR2 SYDVKM. Supplemented by reference TRBV28 and TRBJ2-5, the full variable domain reads DVKVTQSSRYLVKRTGEKVFLECVQDMDHENMFWYRQDPGLGLRLIYFSYDVKMKEKGDIPEGYSVSREKKERFSLILESASTNQTSMYLCASSLPPGVQETQYFGPGTRLLVL.

The sample holds a few counts of this clone. The CDR3 here is CASSYSRNGETQYF. Here the CDR3 DNA reads TGTGCCAGCAGTTACTCGAGGAACGGAGAGACCCAGTACTTC. The gene calls are TRBV6-5 and TRBJ2-5; D uncertain. CDR3 length: 14 amino acids. The V and J ends lost 0 bases and 4 bases respectively, with 9 bases between them. CDR1 and CDR2 (germline): MNHEY, SVGAGI.

In this sample, this clone turned up a few times. The V call is TRBV4-1, the J call TRBJ2-5; 7 bases agree with TRBD1. The ends lost 3 bases at V and 2 bases at J; junction bases unmatched: 9. The CDR3 spans 16 residues. Per germline, CDR1 MGHRA and CDR2 YSYEKL. CDR3 sequence (DNA): TGCGCCAGCAGCCAGCCTTTTCGGGACAGACAAGAGACCCAGTACTTC. Protein: CASSQPFRDRQETQYF.

The sample holds a few counts of this clone. The V call is TRBV19, the J call TRBJ1-2; no clear D. V dropped 6 bases and J dropped 0 bases, with 8 bases sitting between them. The CDR3 is 13 residues long. The V gene's germline CDR1 is LNHDA and CDR2 SQIVND (reference sequence). This CDR3 reads CASSSAANYGYTF. In DNA form, the CDR3 reads TGTGCCAGTAGCTCTGCAGCTAACTATGGCTACACCTTC. The variable domain in full, completed from reference TRBV19 and TRBJ1-2, reads DGGITQSPKYLFRKEGQNVTLSCEQNLNHDAMYWYRQDPGQGLRLIYYSQIVNDFQKGDIAEGYSVSREKKESFPLTVTSAQKNPTAFYLCASSSAANYGYTFGSGTRLTVV.

The table lists this clone with a few counts. This chain links TRBV14 with TRBJ1-6; D is unclear. Trimming cost V 3 bases and J 10 bases, with 7 bases left between them. Germline V gene sequence: CDR1 SGHDN, CDR2 FVKESK. The CDR3 consists of 12 residues. CDR3 region: CASSQVRSPLHF. CDR3 nucleotide sequence: TGTGCCAGCAGCCAGGTGCGGTCACCCCTCCACTTT. Drawing the rest from reference TRBV14 and TRBJ1-6, the complete variable domain is EAGVTQFPSHSVIEKGQTVTLRCDPISGHDNLYWYRRVMGKEIKFLLHFVKESKQDESGMPNNRFLAERTGGTYSTLKVQPAELEDSGVYFCASSQVRSPLHFGNGTRLTVT.

This clone occurred a few times. CDR3 coding DNA: TGCGCCAGCAGCCGACTCCAGGGGAACAAAAACATTCAGTACTTC. Translation: CASSRLQGNKNIQYF. V gene TRBV4-1 combines with J gene TRBJ2-4; possible D gene TRBD1, 6 bases. The CDR3 covers 15 residues. Germline assignment: CDR1 MGHRA and CDR2 YSYEKL. Trimming took off 4 bases at V and 3 bases at J, with 13 bases between the two ends.

V usage is TRBV29-1 and J usage is TRBJ2-1; D not certain. V was shortened by 7 bases and J by 2 bases, with 12 bases between the two germline ends. The length of the CDR3 is 13 residues. Germline V gives CDR1 SQVTM, CDR2 ANQGSEA. CDR3 in amino acids: CSGAHVTYNEQFF. CDR3 coding DNA: TGCAGCGGGGCGCATGTGACCTACAATGAGCAGTTCTTC.